The clone carrying this TCR beta chain turned up a few times. The V and J ends lost 5 bases and 5 bases, in that order; junction bases with no gene match: 8. CDR3 length: 15 amino acids. CDR1 and CDR2 from the germline V gene are SGHVS and FQNEAQ. Each CDR3 protein gets one entry after TCRdb re-called the 5' RACE reads with MiXCR. The table records under 200,000 distinct CDR3 sequences, about 11% of them present only once. The data originate from a study of T cells after yellow fever vaccination. This TCR was recovered from a man between 18 and 35 years old who received the YFV17D yellow fever vaccine. This chain uses TRBV7-8 with TRBJ2-3; 9 nucleotides agree with TRBD1. The starting material was CD8+ T cells sorted from PBMCs, obtained 15 days after the yellow fever booster vaccination. CDR3 DNA: TGTGCCAGCAGCCAAAACAGGGGGCCGATAGATACGCAGTATTTT. Its protein product is CASSQNRGPIDTQYF.